This TCR beta chain emerged from a study of shared clonotypes between healthy human individuals. About the study: Two female and three male donors aged 18 to 49 were enrolled.

Terminally differentiated effector memory CD45RA+ cells were excluded from the naive CD8 cells, which were CD45RO-negative and positively selected for CCR7. Study-level points and caveats: Rarefaction gave evidence that sorted-subset sequencing remained incomplete despite large depth. Naive subsets tended to show greater estimated richness than memory subsets.

As for this clone: Its antigen is not known.

TCRdb's table, derived via immunoSEQ multiplex PCR, lists solely in-frame clones and lacks some. The sample lists some 2,100,000 clones, around 93% seen once, with more than 1.5% in the top ten. The trim removed 0 bases at V and 2 bases at J, leaving 7 bases unmatched. The CDR3 runs to 16 residues. Germline values: CDR1 LGHNA, CDR2 YSLEER. This chain connects TRBV4-3 to TRBJ2-7; 7 nucleotides line up with TRBD2. The specimen sequenced was naive CD8+ T cells from PBMCs. This TCR came from a man between 18 and 35 years old in good health. Some clones in this sample may be carry-over from other donors' samples. Here the CDR3 reads CASSQEAGVAPYEQYF. CDR3 bases: TGCGCCAGCAGCCAAGAGGCGGGAGTTGCGCCCTACGAGCAGTACTTC.